The clone carrying this TCR beta chain was counted a few times. Its specificity is unknown. Sequenced material consisted of expressed TCRB transcripts (all of the isolated RNA was reverse transcribed). Profiled with immunoSEQ multiplex PCR; TCRdb holds only in-frame clones, not every one. Of about 250,000 clones listed, approximately 11% were seen once; the top ten hold around 0.017%. This specimen comes from a study of beta chain features in type 1 diabetes. Whole-study findings and limits: Patients' naive, central memory and Treg TCRB repertoires seemed closer to one another than those of healthy donors. There was no resolution here of whether HLA type influences TCRB rearrangement. More deletions and fewer insertions at VDJ junctions were seen in type 1 diabetes patients. TCRB CDR3s from Type 1 diabetes patients were moderately but significantly shorter in all four CD4+ subsets.

Germline V gene sequence: CDR1 MDHEN, CDR2 SYDVKM. This CDR3 spans 12 amino acids. V lost 7 bases to trimming and J lost 6 bases, with 13 bases between them. The genes are TRBV28 and TRBJ2-7; D is ambiguous. The specimen sequenced was naive CD4+ T cells from blood. This TCR came from a young man with type 1 diabetes. CDR3 sequence (DNA): TGTGCCAGCACGGTTACCTACGGCGAGCAGTACTTC. Translating it yields CASTVTYGEQYF.